These T cell receptor beta chains were read from a single sample in a study of post-analysis software for immune sequencing data. A single record per CDR3 protein comes from TCRdb applying MiXCR to the PCR reads. This sample has about half a million distinct CDR3 sequences; roughly 34% occur once, and the top ten carry under 7%. Material: blood. The receptors stem from a girl younger than 18 with multiple sclerosis. CDR3s include the opening cysteine and the closing phenylalanine or tryptophan. A D gene is named only where the DNA matches it firmly. Expanded clones get a size class; other rows say once, few or many, or leave the size out.

V	size	J	D	CDR3	DNA
TRBV6-5	-	TRBJ1-5	-	CASSYSSGNQPQHF	TGTGCCAGCAGTTACTCTTCTGGCAATCAGCCCCAGCATTTT
TRBV28	-	TRBJ2-1	-	CASSLWGRGYEQFF	TGTGCCAGCAGCCTCTGGGGCAGGGGCTATGAGCAGTTCTTC
TRBV7-3	-	TRBJ1-2	TRBD1	CASSLRGTGSSGDGYTF	TGTGCCAGCAGCCTGCGCGGGACAGGGTCCTCGGGGGATGGCTACACCTTC
TRBV20-1	once	TRBJ1-4	-	CSAIQGVNEKLFF	TGCAGTGCTATTCAGGGCGTTAATGAAAAACTGTTTTTT
TRBV5-6	-	TRBJ2-1	TRBD2	CASSLATSGAYNEQFF	TGTGCCAGTAGCTTGGCCACTAGCGGGGCCTACAATGAGCAGTTCTTC
TRBV5-1	few	TRBJ1-2	-	CASELHGYTF	TGCGCCAGCGAATTGCATGGCTACACCTTC
TRBV29-1	few	TRBJ2-1	-	CSVGSGSGNEQFF	TGCAGCGTTGGGTCCGGGTCGGGAAATGAGCAGTTCTTC
TRBV6-2/TRBV6-3	few	TRBJ2-5	-	CASSYQWRETQYF	TGTGCCAGCAGTTATCAATGGCGGGAGACCCAGTACTTC
TRBV11-2	few	TRBJ2-1	-	CASSLDWGTNNEQFF	TGTGCCAGCAGCTTAGACTGGGGAACAAACAATGAGCAGTTCTTC
TRBV5-1	few	TRBJ1-2	-	CASSLGTVSGYTF	TGCGCCAGCAGCTTGGGGACAGTCAGTGGCTACACCTTC
TRBV20-1	-	TRBJ2-2	-	CSASGAGWTGELFF	TGCAGTGCTAGCGGAGCAGGGTGGACCGGGGAGCTGTTTTTT
TRBV5-1	-	TRBJ2-5	-	CASSGVPIGETQYF	TGCGCCAGCAGCGGCGTCCCGATCGGAGAGACCCAGTACTTC
TRBV6-6	few	TRBJ1-1	-	CASSHPPANTEAFF	TGTGCCAGCAGCCACCCTCCAGCTAACACTGAAGCTTTCTTT
TRBV12-3/TRBV12-4	-	TRBJ2-1	-	CASGLISAEGSEQFF	TGTGCCAGCGGTTTAATCTCAGCGGAGGGAAGTGAGCAGTTCTTC
TRBV3-1	few	TRBJ2-5	TRBD2	CASSLRLAGSKETQYF	TGTGCCAGCAGCCTACGACTAGCGGGGTCGAAAGAGACCCAGTACTTC
TRBV28	few	TRBJ1-4	TRBD1	CASSLRQGWTNEKLFF	TGTGCCAGCAGTTTAAGACAGGGCTGGACTAATGAAAAACTGTTTTTT
TRBV7-3	-	TRBJ1-1	TRBD1	CASSPGQGQAFF	TGTGCCAGCAGCCCCGGACAGGGGCAAGCTTTCTTT
TRBV5-1	-	TRBJ1-1	-	CASSLRTVNTEAFF	TGCGCCAGCAGCTTGAGGACCGTGAACACTGAAGCTTTCTTT
TRBV5-1	-	TRBJ2-5	-	CASSFFQRTQETQYF	TGCGCCAGCAGCTTCTTTCAGCGGACTCAAGAGACCCAGTACTTC
TRBV27	few	TRBJ2-5	TRBD2	CASSPSLAGGRETQYF	TGTGCCAGCAGTCCCTCCTTGGCGGGGGGGCGAGAGACCCAGTACTTC
TRBV11-2	-	TRBJ1-1	-	CASSSTVSALGEAFF	TGTGCCAGCAGCTCCACCGTATCGGCTCTGGGTGAAGCTTTCTTT
TRBV4-2	-	TRBJ2-7	TRBD2	CASSRTSGTPYEQYF	TGTGCCAGCAGCCGAACTAGCGGGACCCCCTACGAGCAGTACTTC
TRBV6-6	once	TRBJ1-5	-	CASSYGGRRSHQPQHF	TGTGCCAGCAGTTACGGCGGGCGCAGGTCCCATCAGCCCCAGCATTTT
TRBV20-1	once	TRBJ2-5	TRBD2	CSARQGAGPKTQYF	TGCAGTGCTAGACAAGGAGCGGGGCCCAAGACCCAGTACTTC
TRBV4-1	few	TRBJ2-7	TRBD2	CASSQGGSGGYEQYF	TGCGCCAGCAGCCAAGGGGGTAGCGGGGGGTACGAGCAGTACTTC
TRBV6-2/TRBV6-3	-	TRBJ2-5	TRBD2	CASSYLQRGGRETQYF	TGTGCCAGCAGTTACCTCCAGCGGGGGGGCCGGGAGACCCAGTACTTC
TRBV20-1	-	TRBJ2-3	TRBD2	CNARDRVASGVRNTQYF	TGCAATGCTAGAGATCGCGTGGCTAGCGGGGTTAGGAATACGCAGTATTTT
TRBV6-6	-	TRBJ1-3	TRBD1	CASLGQGSGNTIYF	TGTGCCAGCCTGGGACAGGGCTCTGGAAACACCATATATTTT